Sequencing of this TCR beta chain was carried out in a study of T-cell memory formation after mild COVID-19. Of note for this clonotype: No antigen is known for it.

TCRdb re-analysed the 5' RACE reads in MiXCR, keeping a single row per CDR3 protein. This table holds approximately 290,000 distinct CDR3 sequences, roughly 19% found once. The J segment lost 5 bases and the V segment lost 0 bases, leaving 9 bases of the junction unmatched. Germline V CDR1 and CDR2: DFQATT, SNEGSKA (reference sequence). This CDR3 spans 15 amino acids. Study-wide points: Contracting clones localized mainly to CM and EM when CD4+ and mainly to EMRA when CD8+.

The genes are TRBV20-1 and TRBJ1-1; TRBD1 agrees at 7 bases. The sample consisted of PBMCs or a T cell subset sorted from them (not recorded which). The sequence came from a man younger than 30 who had mild COVID-19 (a few samples of this study predate the infection). Cell type and time point are not known. CDR3 nucleotide sequence: TGCAGTGCTAGAGACCGGACAGGTGGCGGGACTGAAGCTTTCTTT. Translating gives CSARDRTGGGTEAFF.